Listed here are 7 T cell receptor beta chains from one sample, sequenced in a study of post-analysis software for immune sequencing data (dated by TCRdb to between 2014 and 2017). Overall study results and their limits: Significantly higher frequencies in patients than in controls were found for a handful of TRBV segments, including TRBV5-6, TRBV5-1 and TRBV20-1.

These TCRs' antigens remain unknown. Library creation used PCR. TCRdb shows the sequencer as Illumina HiSeq 2500. To reduce PCR and sequencing biases, unique molecular identifiers were built into the TCR beta cDNA libraries. TCRdb ran its own pipeline on the public reads, namely fastp trimming at Q25 and MiXCR clone calling, and kept in-frame beta chains. For every CDR3 protein sequence, its rows merge into one entry that carries the most common genes and DNA. Present in this sample are 350,000 to 500,000 distinct CDR3 sequences, approximately 42% of which were seen just once. The top ten clones comprise about 7.6% of the sample. The sequenced material came from blood. Source of these receptors: a girl aged 2 to 9 with multiple sclerosis.

CDR3 amino acids: CSAQGGPDTQYF. The CDR3, as DNA: TGCAGTGCCCAGGGGGGGCCAGATACGCAGTATTTT. The rearrangement links TRBV20-1 to TRBJ2-3; the D call may be TRBD1 or TRBD2 (7 bases each). Per germline, CDR1 DFQATT and CDR2 SNEGSKA (reference sequence). V lost 6 bases and J 4 bases, leaving 11 bases between the germline ends. The CDR3 contains 12 residues.

This clonotype was detected only a few times. It is unclear where the CDR3 begins or ends on the DNA, so no DNA is shown, and the CDR3 is as TCRdb lists it. The V gene is TRBV29-1, the J gene TRBJ2-1; the DNA was not compared with TRBD1, the D call given in the table. Germline lookup yields CDR1 SQVTM and CDR2 ANQGSEA. The CDR3 region is 13 residues in length, termini included. CDR3 amino acids: CSVGAGNGGDWFF.

This chain connects TRBV7-9 to TRBJ2-3; tentative D call: TRBD2 (5 bases). The germline V gene encodes CDR1 SEHNR and CDR2 FQNEAQ (reference sequence). The CDR3 is 13 amino acids. V dropped 1 base and J dropped 7 bases, with 9 bases sitting between them. Here the CDR3 reads CASSLEGENTQYF. CDR3 in DNA: TGTGCCAGCAGCTTAGAGGGAGAGAATACGCAGTATTTT.

The rearrangement joins TRBV5-1 to TRBJ2-3; the D call may be TRBD1 or TRBD2 (5 bases each). The CDR3 runs 16 residues. Trimming stripped 4 bases from V and 4 bases from J, with 19 bases between. Germline values: CDR1 SGHRS, CDR2 YFSETQ. The CDR3 DNA reads TGCGCCAGCAGCCTGGGGGATCCGGGCGCCGCAGATACGCAGTATTTT. Amino acids: CASSLGDPGAADTQYF.

The chain joins TRBV5-1 to TRBJ2-5; D ambiguous. V lost 4 bases, J lost 2 bases, and 6 bases lay in between. Germline V gene lookup returns CDR1 SGHRS and CDR2 YFSETQ. The CDR3 runs to 12 residues. The CDR3 reads CASSPSQETQYF. In nucleotides, the CDR3 is TGCGCCAGCAGCCCGTCTCAAGAGACCCAGTACTTC.

In this sample, this clonotype turned up once. The CDR3 DNA reads as TGTGCCACCAGCCCCCCAAAGAGGGAGATTCCCTACGAGCAGTACTTC. Translating gives CATSPPKREIPYEQYF. The gene calls are TRBV15 and TRBJ2-7, with D possibly TRBD2 on 5 matching bases. V lost 5 bases and J 2 bases, leaving 19 bases between the germline ends. CDR1 and CDR2 from the germline V gene are LNHNV and YYDKDF (reference sequence). The CDR3 contains 16 residues.

Written as DNA, the CDR3 is TGCGCCAGCAGCTTGGTTTCCGGGAGGTTCGGGGTCTATGAGCAGTTCTTC. It specifies CASSLVSGRFGVYEQFF. The chain couples TRBV5-1 to TRBJ2-1; TRBD2 matches 7 bases. Germline lookup yields CDR1 SGHRS and CDR2 YFSETQ. Trimming removed 0 bases from V and 8 bases from J; junction bases left unmatched: 14. This CDR3 is 17 amino acids long.